This T cell receptor beta chain is from a study of T cell responses to AZD1222 COVID-19 vaccine. Broader study findings: Researchers took repertoire samples only after the peak T cell response had come. There were vaccine-associated CD4 TCRs across spike, dominant at 160-218 and 743-854. The donor group comprised mostly white British people and more females; the analysis possibly underestimated clonal diversity.

The repertoire was sequenced with immunoSEQ multiplex PCR; TCRdb's copy has only in-frame clones and lacks some. This sample yields more than 95,000 clones, of which 88% are seen a single time; less than 9.5% belongs to the top ten. About this clone itself: Antigen unknown.

CDR3 length equals 14 residues. Germline CDR1 and CDR2: KGHSH and LQKENI. Trimming stripped 4 bases from V and 4 bases from J, with 10 bases between. The chain uses TRBV18 and TRBJ1-4; weak D call: TRBD1 (5 bases). This receptor was identified in an adult in good health. Sequenced here: peripheral blood, sampled on day 0 of AZD1222 vaccination. The CDR3, as DNA: TGTGCCAGCTCACTTAACAGGCTTAATGAAAAACTGTTTTTT. Translating gives CASSLNRLNEKLFF.